The T cell receptor beta chain under discussion was sequenced for a study of CD8+ T cells in alopecia areata (dated by TCRdb to the late 2010s). For the study in its entirety: Treated patients were enrolled in an open-label pilot trial of oral tofacitinib, 5 to 10 mg twice daily, for moderate-to-severe alopecia areata. Patients stayed on tofacitinib for 6 to 18 months and then had 6 months of follow-up off drug so that delayed response and recurrence could be assessed. Disease severity in treated patients was measured with the SALT score, which quantifies the percentage of affected scalp surface area. To study T cell clonal expansion in alopecia areata, the researchers applied high-throughput TCRbeta sequencing to both the C3H/HeJ mouse model and human patients. On the human side, TCRbeta sequencing was run on scalp tissue and on sorted CD4+ and CD8+ peripheral blood T cells from healthy controls and from alopecia areata patients with either patchy or totalis/universalis disease. Tofacitinib-treated patients had biopsies at baseline and at 4 and 24 weeks of treatment, with a later scalp biopsy in several patients. Clonality in the scalp was compared among normal scalp (n=4), patchy alopecia areata scalp (n=8), and alopecia totalis/universalis scalp (n=8). RNA was extracted with the PAXgene miRNA kit for fixed scalp, the miRNeasy kit for PBMCs, and the RNeasy kit for mouse skin. Amplification of TCRbeta CDR3 regions was done by immunoSEQ multiplex PCR using 35 Vbeta forward primers and 13 Jbeta reverse primers.

Between the V and J ends, shortened by 0 bases and 3 bases respectively, the junction contains 18 bases. The CDR3 covers 17 residues, taking in both the cysteine and the phenylalanine. Only the CDR3 region is kept as DNA, spanning 51 bases read in frame from base 1. The germline V gene yields SGHRS for CDR1 and YFSETQ for CDR2. As for this clone: Its antigen has not been determined. The sample holds no much larger clone one base away, and base qualities are not on file.

According to the study, the label for this sample's treatment or condition signals: oral pan-JAK inhibitor, 5-10 mg twice daily. Lesional scalp punch biopsies and peripheral blood were collected from alopecia areata patients. PBMCs were isolated by density centrifugation and stained for CD3, CD4 and CD8, and CD4+ and CD8+ T cells were sorted on a FACSAria. Libraries were prepared through the immunoSEQ multiplex PCR assay. To provide template for TCR sequencing, every sample had RNA extracted and reverse transcribed into cDNA. SuperScript III was used for first-strand cDNA synthesis, primed with a 2:1 mix of oligo-dT and random hexamers. A synthetic immune receptor repertoire was used to assess amplification bias, and residual bias was removed computationally. In the original analysis: Raw reads were preprocessed for error removal, and CDR3 was defined according to IMGT conventions as running from the conserved cysteine to phenylalanine. Clonality was computed as 1 minus the Shannon entropy, with the entropy normalized by log2 of the number of productive unique TCRs. Scalp TCRbeta sequences were cross-referenced with sorted blood CD4 and CD8 repertoires so that the CD4 or CD8 identity of scalp clones could be inferred. TCRdb limited this immuneACCESS table to in-frame rearrangements with V and J called. A share of clones is missing; checked studies link under half to unresolved V genes, and the rest is unexplained. V, J and clone size were drawn from that table, and D and trimming were deduced from the DNA. The sample data list about 180,000 clones, and 51% of these were observed just once. The ten largest make up 10% of the sample.

Findings and caveats that apply to the study as a whole: Resident alphabeta T cells in normal human skin are also sequenced, complicating scalp TCR repertoire analysis, unlike mouse skin dominated by gammadelta T cells. Lesional scalp, especially in alopecia totalis/universalis, showed higher clonality and more expanded CD8+ clones than normal scalp, suggesting antigenic drive. Shared TCR sequences between patients were less evident than in mice, which may be partly attributable to HLA diversity in the patient population. Many expanded lesional clones persisted in scalp and blood during tofacitinib treatment, which may partly explain relapse after stopping treatment. Because the treated cohort was small and included a single nonresponder, larger studies are needed to assess links between baseline CD8+ expansion and response. With tofacitinib, both scalp clonality and the number of expanded CD8+ clones among the top 100 scalp clones went down significantly.

This specimen was CD8+ T cells sorted from blood, taken between weeks 51 and 54, from a patient treated with tofacitinib. The TCR originated in a human donor with alopecia areata. The sequence joins TRBV5-1 to TRBJ2-5; TRBD1 might be the D gene, on 7 matching bases. CDR3 reads: CASSLAGGGAVEETQYF. The bases are TGCGCCAGCAGCTTGGCTGGAGGGGGCGCGGTGGAAGAGACCCAGTACTTC.